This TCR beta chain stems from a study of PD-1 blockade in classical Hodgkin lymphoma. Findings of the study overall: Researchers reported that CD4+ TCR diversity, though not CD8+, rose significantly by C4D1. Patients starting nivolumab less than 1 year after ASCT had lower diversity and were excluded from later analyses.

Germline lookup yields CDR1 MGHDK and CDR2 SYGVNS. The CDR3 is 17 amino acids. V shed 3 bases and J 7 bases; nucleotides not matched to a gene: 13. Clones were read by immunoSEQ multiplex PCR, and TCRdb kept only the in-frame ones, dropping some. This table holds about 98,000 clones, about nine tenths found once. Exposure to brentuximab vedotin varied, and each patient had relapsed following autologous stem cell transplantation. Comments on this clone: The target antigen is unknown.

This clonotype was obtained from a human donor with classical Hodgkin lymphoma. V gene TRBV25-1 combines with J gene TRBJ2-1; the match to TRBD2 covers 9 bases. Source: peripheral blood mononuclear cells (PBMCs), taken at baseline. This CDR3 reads CASSESTRGRGRNEQFF. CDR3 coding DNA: TGTGCCAGCAGTGAGTCAACACGCGGGAGGGGTAGGAATGAGCAGTTCTTC.